The next 18 T cell receptor beta chains were all read from a single sample in a study of blood T cell dynamics during melanoma immunotherapy. Profiled with immunoSEQ multiplex PCR; TCRdb holds only in-frame clones, not every one. The repertoire holds more than 14,000 clones, with around 85% as singletons. Specified time point: week 3, after first cycle of checkpoint inhibitor. The specimen was blood, collected from a patient treated with checkpoint blockade. All receptors derive from a human donor with melanoma.

This clone is a singleton in its sample. A read error may account for a junction end that differs from germline. Other DNA sequences in the sample encode the same CDR3. V gene TRBV5-4 combines with J gene TRBJ2-7, with a tentative D call TRBD2 (5 bases). The CDR3 covers 13 residues. CDR1 and CDR2 from the germline V gene are SGHNT and YYREEE (reference sequence). DNA of the CDR3: TGTGCCAGCAGCTTTATGGGAGCCTACGAGCAATACTTC. Its protein product is CASSFMGAYEQYF.

The table lists this clone with a few counts. This CDR3 reads CASSLGNSGANVLTF. The CDR3 DNA follows: TGCGCCAGCAGCCTAGGTAACTCTGGGGCCAACGTCCTGACTTTC. V usage is TRBV5-1 and J usage is TRBJ2-6; the D is unclear. Trimming shortened V by 4 bases and J by 0 bases, and 8 bases separated the two germline ends. Germline V gene sequence: CDR1 SGHRS, CDR2 YFSETQ. The CDR3 covers 15 residues.

The chain joins TRBV7-6 to TRBJ2-1; D call uncertain. Germline V gives CDR1 SGHVS, CDR2 FNYEAQ. V gave up 5 bases and J gave up 5 bases, with 10 bases separating them. This CDR3 spans 13 amino acids. The CDR3 DNA sequence: TGTGCCAGCAGCAACGGACCTAACAATGAGCAGTTCTTC. Protein product: CASSNGPNNEQFF. The whole variable domain, filled in from reference TRBV7-6 and TRBJ2-1, reads GAGVSQSPRYKVTKRGQDVALRCDPISGHVSLYWYRQALGQGPEFLTYFNYEAQQDKSGLPNDRFSAERPEGSISTLTIQRTEQRDSAMYRCASSNGPNNEQFFGPGTRLTVL.

This clone showed up just once. The CDR3 region has the DNA TGTGCCAGCAGCCCCCGGAGGCCCGAGCAGTACTTC. Its protein product is CASSPRRPEQYF. The rearrangement joins TRBV7-2 to TRBJ2-7, with D maybe TRBD2 (5 bases). Germline-derived CDR1 and CDR2 are SGHTA and FQGNSA. V was pared by 5 bases and J by 6 bases, with 11 bases between. CDR3 length: 12 residues.

The genes are TRBV18 and TRBJ1-6; maybe TRBD1 (5 bases). The CDR3 length is 15 residues. From germline, CDR1 is KGHSH and CDR2 LQKENI. Trimming took 3 bases from V and 4 from J, leaving 10 bases between them. CDR3 nucleotide sequence: TGTGCCAGCTCACCGGGGAGACAGTATAATTCACCCCTCCACTTT. Translation gives CASSPGRQYNSPLHF.

The chain links TRBV4-3 to TRBJ1-5; TRBD1 is a possible D gene (6 bases). V was pared by 4 bases and J by 5 bases, with 24 bases between. The CDR3 covers 18 residues. Looked up from germline, CDR1 is LGHNA and CDR2 is YSLEER. The CDR3 nucleotides read TGCGCCAGCAGCCCATATCACCAGGGGATCGAGGGTGATCAGCCCCAGCATTTT. Translation: CASSPYHQGIEGDQPQHF.

The genes are TRBV5-1 and TRBJ2-1; the D gene is possibly TRBD2 (5 bases). Looked up from germline, CDR1 is SGHRS and CDR2 is YFSETQ. Trimming took 8 bases from V and 0 from J, leaving 21 bases between them. This CDR3 has 17 residues. For the CDR3, the DNA is TGCGCCAGTGCCCCAAGGGAGCAGACCCTCTCCTACAATGAGCAGTTCTTC. The encoded protein is CASAPREQTLSYNEQFF.

The chain employs TRBV10-3 and TRBJ1-2, with 7 positions matching TRBD1. J gave up 5 bases and V 4 bases, and 4 bases lay outside the gene matches. The CDR3 consists of 13 residues. The V gene's germline CDR1 is ENHRY and CDR2 SYGVKD. CDR3 residues: CAISAGQIYGYTF. CDR3 bases: TGTGCCATCAGTGCGGGACAGATATATGGCTACACCTTC.

This chain links TRBV7-2 with TRBJ1-2; D gene ambiguous. Germline V CDR1 and CDR2: SGHTA, FQGNSA. V was pared by 1 base and J by 0 bases, with 12 bases between. CDR3 length equals 16 residues. The CDR3 reads CASSLGSGLANYGYTF. The CDR3 DNA is TGTGCCAGCAGCTTAGGGTCTGGTCTAGCTAACTATGGCTACACCTTC.

The rearrangement uses TRBV25-1 and TRBJ2-1, with TRBD2 matching 9 bases. The trim removed 7 bases at V and 6 bases at J, leaving 7 bases unmatched. The germline V gene encodes CDR1 MGHDK and CDR2 SYGVNS. The CDR3 runs to 14 residues. Here the CDR3 reads CASISPTSGNEQFF. The CDR3 coding sequence is TGTGCCAGCATTTCCCCGACTAGCGGCAATGAGCAGTTCTTC.

The chain combines TRBV19 with TRBJ2-5; D could derive from TRBD1 or TRBD2 (7 bases each). V was shortened by 6 bases and J by 6 bases, with 17 bases between the two germline ends. This CDR3 has 14 residues. In germline, CDR1 is LNHDA, CDR2 SQIVND (reference sequence). Here the CDR3 DNA reads TGTGCCAGTAGCCAGGGGGGGGCGCGTAAGACCCAGTACTTC. It yields the protein CASSQGGARKTQYF.

The chain has TRBV7-2 and TRBJ2-1; no clear D. The CDR3 sequence is 11 residues long. The germline V gene encodes CDR1 SGHTA and CDR2 FQGNSA. Trimming shortened V by 3 bases and J by 3 bases, and 0 bases separated the two germline ends. Here the CDR3 DNA reads TGTGCCAGCAGCTTCTACAATGAGCAGTTCTTC. Amino acid sequence: CASSFYNEQFF. The full variable domain, completed using reference TRBV7-2 and TRBJ2-1, is GAGVSQSPSNKVTEKGKDVELRCDPISGHTALYWYRQSLGQGLEFLIYFQGNSAPDKSGLPSDRFSAERTGGSVSTLTIQRTQQEDSAVYLCASSFYNEQFFGPGTRLTVL.

The rearrangement uses TRBV9 and TRBJ2-1; D may be TRBD2 (5 bases). Germline V lookup: CDR1 SGDLS, CDR2 YYNGEE. CDR3 length: 15 residues. Trimming pared 0 bases from V and 5 bases from J, leaving 12 bases between. The DNA for the CDR3 is TGTGCCAGCAGCGTAGCTACGGGAACGCACAATGAGCAGTTCTTC. It encodes CASSVATGTHNEQFF. The whole variable domain, remainder taken from reference TRBV9 and TRBJ2-1, is DSGVTQTPKHLITATGQRVTLRCSPRSGDLSVYWYQQSLDQGLQFLIQYYNGEERAKGNILERFSAQQFPDLHSELNLSSLELGDSALYFCASSVATGTHNEQFFGPGTRLTVL.

This chain joins TRBV7-9 and TRBJ1-2, with D unclear. The germline V gene encodes CDR1 SEHNR and CDR2 FQNEAQ (reference sequence). V was trimmed by 2 bases and J by 7 bases, leaving 11 bases between them. This CDR3 is 13 amino acids long. The CDR3 is CASSLRDPGGYTF. The CDR3 DNA reads TGTGCCAGCAGCTTAAGGGATCCTGGTGGCTACACCTTC.

The chain links TRBV5-5 to TRBJ2-6; D uncertain. Trimming removed 0 bases from V and 2 bases from J, with 6 bases in between. This CDR3 contains 15 residues. CDR1 SGHKS and CDR2 YYEKEE come from the germline V gene (reference sequence). The CDR3 sequence: CASSLVVTGANVLTF. CDR3 nucleotides: TGTGCCAGCAGCTTGGTCGTAACTGGGGCCAACGTCCTGACTTTC.

This chain connects TRBV6-5 to TRBJ2-1; D possibly uses TRBD1 or TRBD2 (5 bases each). This CDR3 contains 15 residues. V shed 6 bases and J shed 1 base, with 13 bases lying between them. Germline V gives CDR1 MNHEY, CDR2 SVGAGI. CDR3 residues: CASRRGFLSYNEQFF. The DNA for the CDR3 is TGTGCCAGCAGGAGGGGATTCCTTTCCTACAATGAGCAGTTCTTC.

This sequence joins TRBV9 and TRBJ2-1; 12 bases line up with TRBD2. This CDR3 is built from 15 residues. In germline, CDR1 is SGDLS, CDR2 YYNGEE. J lost 4 bases, V lost 4 bases, and 3 bases had no gene match. The CDR3 DNA reads as TGTGCCAGCAGCCAGACTAGCGGGAGTTACAATGAGCAGTTCTTC. Protein sequence: CASSQTSGSYNEQFF. Complete variable domain (other parts from reference TRBV9 and TRBJ2-1): DSGVTQTPKHLITATGQRVTLRCSPRSGDLSVYWYQQSLDQGLQFLIQYYNGEERAKGNILERFSAQQFPDLHSELNLSSLELGDSALYFCASSQTSGSYNEQFFGPGTRLTVL.

The chain carries TRBV7-9 and TRBJ2-1, with 8 positions matching TRBD2. CDR3 length: 15 residues. The V and J ends lost 2 bases and 4 bases, in that order; junction bases with no gene match: 4. Germline CDR1 reads SEHNR; CDR2 reads FQNEAQ (reference sequence). The DNA for the CDR3 is TGTGCCAGCAGCTTAAGGAGCGGGGGATACAATGAGCAGTTCTTC. It is translated as CASSLRSGGYNEQFF.